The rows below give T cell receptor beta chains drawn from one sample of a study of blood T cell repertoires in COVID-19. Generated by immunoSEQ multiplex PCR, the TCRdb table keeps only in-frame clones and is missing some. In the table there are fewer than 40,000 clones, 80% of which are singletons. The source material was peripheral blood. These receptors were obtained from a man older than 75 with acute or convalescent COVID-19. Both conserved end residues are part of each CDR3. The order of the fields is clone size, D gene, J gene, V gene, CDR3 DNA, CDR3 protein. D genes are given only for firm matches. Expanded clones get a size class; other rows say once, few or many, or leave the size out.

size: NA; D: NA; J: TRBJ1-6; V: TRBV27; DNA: TGTGCCAGCAGTTTCGGGCAGGGGATCGAACCCCTCCACTTT; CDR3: CASSFGQGIEPLHF
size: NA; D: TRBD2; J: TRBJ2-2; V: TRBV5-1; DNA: TGCGCCAGCAGCCCGACTAGCGGGAACACCGGGGAGCTGTTTTTT; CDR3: CASSPTSGNTGELFF
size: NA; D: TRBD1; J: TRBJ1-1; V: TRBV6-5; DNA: TGTGCCAGCAGCACGGGACAGGTTAACACTGAAGCTTTCTTT; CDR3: CASSTGQVNTEAFF
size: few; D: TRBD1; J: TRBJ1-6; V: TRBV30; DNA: TGTGCCTGGAGTACCCCCCCGGGACAGGGTAATTCACCCCTCCACTTT; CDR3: CAWSTPPGQGNSPLHF
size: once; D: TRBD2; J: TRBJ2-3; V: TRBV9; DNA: TGTGCCAGCAGCGGGAGGACTAGAGGGCGAACAGATACGCAGTATTTT; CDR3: CASSGRTRGRTDTQYF
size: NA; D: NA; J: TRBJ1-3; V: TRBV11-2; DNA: TGTGCCAGCAGCCCCCGTTTGGGGATAGCGGGAAACACCATATATTTT; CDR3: CASSPRLGIAGNTIYF
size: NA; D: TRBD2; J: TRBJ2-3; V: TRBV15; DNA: TGTGCCACCAGCATCAGCGGGCGGGGGGATACGCAGTATTTT; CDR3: CATSISGRGDTQYF
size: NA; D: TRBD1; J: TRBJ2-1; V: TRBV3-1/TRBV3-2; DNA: TGTGCCAGCAGCCGTCAGGGACAGGGAACTTGGTTCTTC; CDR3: CASSRQGQGTWFF
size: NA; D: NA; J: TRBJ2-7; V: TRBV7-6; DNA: TGTGCCAGCAGCCCCGTAGCGCCGCCCTACGAGCAGTACTTC; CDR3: CASSPVAPPYEQYF
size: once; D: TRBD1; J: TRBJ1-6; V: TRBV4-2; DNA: TGTGCCAGCAGCCAAGAAAGGGACAGCTATAATTCACCCCTCCACTTT; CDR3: CASSQERDSYNSPLHF
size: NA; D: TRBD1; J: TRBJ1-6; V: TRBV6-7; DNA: TGTGCCAGCAGTTACCGCGGACAGGGTGGTTCACCCCTCCACTTT; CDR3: CASSYRGQGGSPLHF
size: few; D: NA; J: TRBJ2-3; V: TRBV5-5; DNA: TGTGCCAGCAGCAAGGGACAAACCAGCACAGATACGCAGTATTTT; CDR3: CASSKGQTSTDTQYF
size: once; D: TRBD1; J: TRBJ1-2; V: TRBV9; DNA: TGTGCCAGCAGCACGAGACAGGGTCTCTATGGCTACACCTTC; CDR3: CASSTRQGLYGYTF
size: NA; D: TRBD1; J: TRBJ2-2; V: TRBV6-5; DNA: TGTGCCAGCAGTTGGACAGGGGGGAACACCGGGGAGCTGTTTTTT; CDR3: CASSWTGGNTGELFF
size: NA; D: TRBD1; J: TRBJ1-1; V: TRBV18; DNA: TGTGCCAGCTCAAGACAGGGTTTGGGCACTGAAGCTTTCTTT; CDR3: CASSRQGLGTEAFF
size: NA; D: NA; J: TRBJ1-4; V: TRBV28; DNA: TGTGCCAGCACCTCAGTCGGGACTGCTTTTGTTTTT; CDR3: CASTSVGTAFVF
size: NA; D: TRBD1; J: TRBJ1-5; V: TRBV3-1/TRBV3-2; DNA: TGTGCCAGCAGCCAAGACCAGGGGGTGGATCAGCCCCAGCATTTT; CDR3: CASSQDQGVDQPQHF
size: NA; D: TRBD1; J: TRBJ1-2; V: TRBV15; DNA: TGTGCCACCAGCAGAGACCTCGGGACAGCTATCTATGGCTACACCTTC; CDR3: CATSRDLGTAIYGYTF
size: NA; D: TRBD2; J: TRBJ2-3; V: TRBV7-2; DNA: TGTGCCAGCAGCCGTGGACTAGCGGGACCCCGGGGAGATACGCAGTATTTT; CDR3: CASSRGLAGPRGDTQYF
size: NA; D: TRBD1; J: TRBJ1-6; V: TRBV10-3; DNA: TGTGCCATCAGTGAGTCCGGGACAGGGAATTCACCCCTCCACTTT; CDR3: CAISESGTGNSPLHF
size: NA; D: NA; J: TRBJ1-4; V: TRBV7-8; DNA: TGTGCCAGCAGCCGAGACAGTGCAACTAATGAAAAACTGTTTTTT; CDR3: CASSRDSATNEKLFF
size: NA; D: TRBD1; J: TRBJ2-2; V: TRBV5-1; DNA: TGCGCCAGCAGCCAGGGGGCAATCGGGGAGCTGTTTTTT; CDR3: CASSQGAIGELFF
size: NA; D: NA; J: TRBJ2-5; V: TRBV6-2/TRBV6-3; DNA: TGTGCCAGCAGTTACTGGCAGGTCCAAGAGACCCAGTACTTC; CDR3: CASSYWQVQETQYF
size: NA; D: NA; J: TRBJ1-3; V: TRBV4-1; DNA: TGCGCCAGCAGCCAAGAGGCAGTTGCTGGAAACACCATATATTTT; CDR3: CASSQEAVAGNTIYF
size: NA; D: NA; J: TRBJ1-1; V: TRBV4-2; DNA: TGTGCCAGCAGCCAAGTAGGAACAGGGCCATTGGAGACTGAAGCTTTCTTT; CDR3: CASSQVGTGPLETEAFF
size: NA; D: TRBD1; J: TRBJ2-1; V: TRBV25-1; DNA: TGTGCCAGCAGTGACCGGGACAGGGGGCTTATCAATGAGCAGTTCTTC; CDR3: CASSDRDRGLINEQFF
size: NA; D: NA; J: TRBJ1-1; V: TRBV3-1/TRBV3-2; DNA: TGTGCCAGCAGCCCCAACCAGGAGGCTGAAGCTTTCTTT; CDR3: CASSPNQEAEAFF
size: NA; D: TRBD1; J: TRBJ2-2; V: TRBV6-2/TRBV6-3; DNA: TGTGCCAGCAGTTACTCCCGGGACAGGGGGATATCCGGGGAGCTGTTTTTT; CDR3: CASSYSRDRGISGELFF
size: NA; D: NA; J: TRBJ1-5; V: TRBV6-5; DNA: TGTGCCAGCAGCCCACGACAGATTCATCAGCCCCAGCATTTT; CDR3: CASSPRQIHQPQHF
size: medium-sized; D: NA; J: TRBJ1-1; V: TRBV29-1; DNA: TGCAGCGTTGCATCAGGGGTTTACGCTGAAGCTTTCTTT; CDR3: CSVASGVYAEAFF
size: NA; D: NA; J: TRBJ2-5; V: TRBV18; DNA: TGTGCCAGCTCACCTCTCCGGGAGTTGGAGACCCAGTACTTC; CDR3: CASSPLRELETQYF
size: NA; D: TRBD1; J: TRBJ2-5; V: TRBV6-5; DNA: TGTGCCAGCAGCCGCACAGGACAGGGTCAAGAGACCCAGTACTTC; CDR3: CASSRTGQGQETQYF
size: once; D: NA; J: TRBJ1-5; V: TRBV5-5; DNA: TGTGCCAGCTCAGCTATTAACGGGGAGCGCCAGCCCCAGCATTTT; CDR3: CASSAINGERQPQHF
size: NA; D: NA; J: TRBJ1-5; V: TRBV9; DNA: TGTGCCAGCAGCGTTAGCTTAGATCAGCCCCAGCATTTT; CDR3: CASSVSLDQPQHF
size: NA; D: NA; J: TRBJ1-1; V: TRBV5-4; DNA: TGTGCCAGCAGCTCACCGAAGGATTTAGCGAACACTGAAGCTTTCTTT; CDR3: CASSSPKDLANTEAFF
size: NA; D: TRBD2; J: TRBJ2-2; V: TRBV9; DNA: TGTGCCAGCACCCCTAGGGGTAGCGGGGGGGCGGTCACCGGGGAGCTGTTTTTT; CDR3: CASTPRGSGGAVTGELFF
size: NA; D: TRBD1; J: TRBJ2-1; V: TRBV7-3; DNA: TGTGCCAGCAGCCCCTCGGGACAGGGGGCCTACAATGAGCAGTTCTTC; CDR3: CASSPSGQGAYNEQFF
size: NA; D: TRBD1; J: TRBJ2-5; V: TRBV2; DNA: TGTGCCAGCCCTCCGGGACAGGGAGAGACCCAGTACTTC; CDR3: CASPPGQGETQYF
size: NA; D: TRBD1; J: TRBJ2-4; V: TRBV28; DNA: TGTGCCAGCAGGGCCCCCGGGACAGTCAAAAACATTCAGTACTTC; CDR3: CASRAPGTVKNIQYF
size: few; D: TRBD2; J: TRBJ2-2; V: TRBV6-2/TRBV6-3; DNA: TGTGCCAGCAGTAACCCGACTAGCGTCACCGGGGAGCTGTTTTTT; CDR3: CASSNPTSVTGELFF